This T cell receptor beta chain was sequenced in a study of CD8+ T cells in alopecia areata. Study findings and constraints: Greater clonality was observed in lesional scalp samples, especially alopecia totalis/universalis, versus normal scalp.

RNA was extracted and reverse transcribed into cDNA as the sequencing template. The repertoire was sequenced with immunoSEQ multiplex PCR; TCRdb's copy has only in-frame clones and lacks some. The sample has about 100,000 clones, under 60% seen once; the top ten hold roughly 25%. To note about this clone: Its specificity is not known.

The CDR3 extends over 17 amino acids. The V and J ends lost 4 bases and 5 bases respectively, with 22 bases between them. CDR1 MDHEN and CDR2 SYDVKM come from the germline V gene. Specimen: NKG2D-low CD8+ T cells sorted from blood. The chain joins TRBV28 to TRBJ2-3; weak D call: TRBD2 (6 bases). This TCR was recovered from a human donor with alopecia areata. DNA of the CDR3: TGTGCCAGCAGTTCCGAGAGACTAGTGGGGGAAGTAGATACGCAGTATTTT. Encoded protein: CASSSERLVGEVDTQYF.